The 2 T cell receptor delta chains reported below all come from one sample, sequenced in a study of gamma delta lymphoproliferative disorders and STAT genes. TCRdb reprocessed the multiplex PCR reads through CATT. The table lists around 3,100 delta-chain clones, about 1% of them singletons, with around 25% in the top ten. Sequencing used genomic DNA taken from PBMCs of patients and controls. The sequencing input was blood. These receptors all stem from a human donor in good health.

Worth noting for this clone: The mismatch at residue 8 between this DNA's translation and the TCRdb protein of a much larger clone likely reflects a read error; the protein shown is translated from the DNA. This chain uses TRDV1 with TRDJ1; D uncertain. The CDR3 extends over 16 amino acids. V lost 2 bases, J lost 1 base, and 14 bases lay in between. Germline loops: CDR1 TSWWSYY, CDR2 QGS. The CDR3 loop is CALGERRRSVTDKLIF. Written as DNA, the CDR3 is TGTGCTCTTGGGGAAAGAAGGAGATCGGTCACCGATAAACTCATCTTT.

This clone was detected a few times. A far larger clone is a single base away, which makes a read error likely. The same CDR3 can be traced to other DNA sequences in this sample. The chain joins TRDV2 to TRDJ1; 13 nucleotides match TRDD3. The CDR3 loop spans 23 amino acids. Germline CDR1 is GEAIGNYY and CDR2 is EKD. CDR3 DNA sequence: TGTGCCTGCGACACCATACTGGGGGATACGCGGGGCGCGGGTTTAGGTGACACCGATAAACTCATCTTT. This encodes CACDTILGDTRGAGLGDTDKLIF.